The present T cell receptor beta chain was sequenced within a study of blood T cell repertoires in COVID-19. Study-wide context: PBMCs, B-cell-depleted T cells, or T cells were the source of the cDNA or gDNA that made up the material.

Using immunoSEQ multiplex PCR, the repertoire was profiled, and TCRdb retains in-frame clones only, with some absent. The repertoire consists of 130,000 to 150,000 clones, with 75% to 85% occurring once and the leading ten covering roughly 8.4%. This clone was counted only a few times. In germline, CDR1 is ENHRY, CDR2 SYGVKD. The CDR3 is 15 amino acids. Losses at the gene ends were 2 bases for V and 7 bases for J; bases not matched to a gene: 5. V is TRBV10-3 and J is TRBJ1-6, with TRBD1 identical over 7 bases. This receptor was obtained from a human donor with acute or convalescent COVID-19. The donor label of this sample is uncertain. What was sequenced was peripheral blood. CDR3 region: CAISETGTENSPLHF. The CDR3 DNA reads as TGTGCCATCAGTGAGACAGGGACAGAAAATTCACCCCTCCACTTT.